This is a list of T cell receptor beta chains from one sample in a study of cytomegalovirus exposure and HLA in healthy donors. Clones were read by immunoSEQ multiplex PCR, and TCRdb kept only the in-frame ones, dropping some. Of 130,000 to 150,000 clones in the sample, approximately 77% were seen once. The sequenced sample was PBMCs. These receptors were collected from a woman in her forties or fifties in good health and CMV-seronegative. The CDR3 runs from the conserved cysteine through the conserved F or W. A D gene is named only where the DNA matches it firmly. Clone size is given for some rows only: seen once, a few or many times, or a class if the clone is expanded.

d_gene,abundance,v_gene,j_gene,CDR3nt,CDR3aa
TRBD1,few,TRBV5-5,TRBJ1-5,TGTGCCAGCAGCTTAATGCCCTCCGGGACAGGGATTAGCAATCAGCCCCAGCATTTT,CASSLMPSGTGISNQPQHF
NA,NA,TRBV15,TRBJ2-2,TGTGCCACCAGGTCAGGCCTTACGAACACCGGGGAGCTGTTTTTT,CATRSGLTNTGELFF
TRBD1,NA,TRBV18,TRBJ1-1,TGTGCCAGCTCACCACAGACAGGGGCCATGAACACTGAAGCTTTCTTT,CASSPQTGAMNTEAFF
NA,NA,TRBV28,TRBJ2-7,TGTGCCAGCAGGATACAGGGTAATACCTACGAGCAGTACTTC,CASRIQGNTYEQYF
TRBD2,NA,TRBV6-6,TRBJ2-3,TGTGCCATTAGCGGGGGGGTAAGCACAGATACGCAGTATTTT,CAISGGVSTDTQYF
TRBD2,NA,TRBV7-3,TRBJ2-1,TGTGCCAGCAGCTTTACTAGCGCGGCCAATGAGCAGTTCTTC,CASSFTSAANEQFF
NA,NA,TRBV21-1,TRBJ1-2,TGTGCCACCTCACGGGGGGGCAGGGTCTGTGGCTACACCTTC,CATSRGGRVCGYTF
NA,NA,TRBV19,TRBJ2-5,TGTGCCAGTAGTATAAAAGGGGCCCTCCAAGAGACCCAGTACTTC,CASSIKGALQETQYF
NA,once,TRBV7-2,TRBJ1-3,TGTGCCAGCAGCTTGGGGGGTAACACCATATATTTT,CASSLGGNTIYF
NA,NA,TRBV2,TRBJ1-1,TGTGCCAGCGGTTACGAGGGGATAAGGAGGGTAGAAGCTTTCTTT,CASGYEGIRRVEAFF
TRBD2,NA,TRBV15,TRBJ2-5,TGTGCCACCAGCTACGGGACTAGCGTAGAGACCCAGTACTTC,CATSYGTSVETQYF
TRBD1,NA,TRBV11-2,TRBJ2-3,TGTGCCAGCAGCTCCGGGGGACAGGGGGCTTCAACAGATACGCAGTATTTT,CASSSGGQGASTDTQYF
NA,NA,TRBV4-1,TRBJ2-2,TGCGCCAGCAGCCAAGGTACTAACACCGGGGAGCTGTTTTTT,CASSQGTNTGELFF
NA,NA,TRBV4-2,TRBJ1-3,TGTGCCAGCAGCCAAGAGTTGGGCGCTGGAAACACCATATATTTT,CASSQELGAGNTIYF
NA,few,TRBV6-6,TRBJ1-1,TGTGCCAGCAGTTACTCGGATCAGGGGACTGAAGCTTTCTTT,CASSYSDQGTEAFF
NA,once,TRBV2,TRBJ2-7,TGTGCCAGCAGTGGGAACAAGGACAGAGCCTACGAGCAGTACTTC,CASSGNKDRAYEQYF
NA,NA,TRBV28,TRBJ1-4,TGTGCCAGCAGTTTCCGGACGCGGGTTACTGGTGAAAAACTGTTTTTT,CASSFRTRVTGEKLFF
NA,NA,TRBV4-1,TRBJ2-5,TGCGCCAGCAGCCAGCAGTTGAAGGAGACCCAGTACTTC,CASSQQLKETQYF
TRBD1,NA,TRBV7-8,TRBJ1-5,TGTGCCAGCAGCCGCCCGGGACAGGGGGCGCCTGGTCAGCCCCAGCATTTT,CASSRPGQGAPGQPQHF
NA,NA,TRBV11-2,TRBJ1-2,TGTGCCAGCAGCTTAGCGGGTGGGGGGGGACGCTACACCTTC,CASSLAGGGGRYTF
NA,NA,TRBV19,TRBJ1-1,TGTGCCAGTAGTATCCGAGTGGCGGAAAGCACTGAAGCTTTCTTT,CASSIRVAESTEAFF
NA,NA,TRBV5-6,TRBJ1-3,TGTGCCAGCAGACCGTCGGGGGGATCTGGAAACACCATATATTTT,CASRPSGGSGNTIYF
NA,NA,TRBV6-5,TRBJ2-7,TGTGCCAGCAGCGACGACACAGGTCCTACCTACGAGCAGTACTTC,CASSDDTGPTYEQYF
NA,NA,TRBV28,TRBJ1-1,TGTGCCAGCGCGGGGGCTATATATGGGAACACTGAAGCTTTCTTT,CASAGAIYGNTEAFF
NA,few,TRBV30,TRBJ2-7,TGTGCCTGGAGCCAAGACAGCGAGCAGTACTTC,CAWSQDSEQYF
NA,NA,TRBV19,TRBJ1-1,TGTGCCAGTAGTAGCAGGGGTAGGGACACTGAAGCTTTCTTT,CASSSRGRDTEAFF
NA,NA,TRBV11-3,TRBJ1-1,TGTGCCAGCAGCTATTCAGGGGACACTGAAGCTTTCTTT,CASSYSGDTEAFF
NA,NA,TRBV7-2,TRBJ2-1,TGTGCCAGCAGCTTAAGAGGCAGCTACAATGAGCAGTTCTTC,CASSLRGSYNEQFF
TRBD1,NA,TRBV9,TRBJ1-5,TGTGCCAGCAGCGTAGGGACAGGGAGCAATCAGCCCCAGCATTTT,CASSVGTGSNQPQHF